These T cell receptor beta chains were read from a single sample in a study of blood T cells in healthy people across ages. One entry per CDR3 protein, called by TCRdb with MiXCR from the 5' RACE reads. The table has approximately 760,000 distinct CDR3 sequences, roughly 25% seen once; the top ten hold just under 9.5%. A further study also used this sample, focusing on T cells of mothers and their children.

Sequencing was carried out using blood. The receptors stem from a boy aged 10-17 years in good health. Each CDR3 is given with its conserved first and last residue. A D gene is named only where the DNA matches it firmly. Size values are once, few and many counts, or a class for expanded clones, and some rows have none.

.	TRBJ2-7	.	TRBV29-1	TGCGGCGTTTCGAGCGAGGGGGTGTTCTACGAGCAGTACTTC	CGVSSEGVFYEQYF
.	TRBJ2-1	.	TRBV27	TGTGCCAGCAGCCAAGGTGGGGTAGTCACCTACAATGAGCAGTTCTTC	CASSQGGVVTYNEQFF
.	TRBJ2-7	TRBD1	TRBV12-3/TRBV12-4	TGTGCCAGCAGTCCCGACAGGGAAACCTACGAGCAGTACTTC	CASSPDRETYEQYF
few	TRBJ2-1	TRBD1	TRBV30	TGTGCCTGGAGTGTACGACAGGGAATTTACAATGAGCAGTTCTTC	CAWSVRQGIYNEQFF
.	TRBJ2-1	.	TRBV20-1	TGCAGTGCTAGACTTCGCAGAAGGGCCCTCTTTAACAATGAGCAGTTCTTC	CSARLRRRALFNNEQFF
.	TRBJ2-1	.	TRBV14	TGTGCCAGCAGCCAGGCCCTGGGAAATGAGCAGTTCTTC	CASSQALGNEQFF
.	TRBJ1-4	.	TRBV20-1	TGCAGTGCGGGGAGGGGTCCTAATGAAAAACTGTTTTTT	CSAGRGPNEKLFF
.	TRBJ1-4	.	TRBV15	TGTGCCACCAGCATGCGGCTTAATGAAAAACTGTTTTTT	CATSMRLNEKLFF
.	TRBJ1-4	.	TRBV20-1	TGCAGTGCTAGTGTGGTTAATGCTAATGAAAAACTGTTTTTT	CSASVVNANEKLFF
few	TRBJ2-7	.	TRBV29-1	TGCAGCGTTGGAAGTCTCGGGGGCGGGCAGTACTTC	CSVGSLGGGQYF
once	TRBJ2-3	.	TRBV15	TGTGCCACCAGCATCAGGATGGATACGCAGTATTTT	CATSIRMDTQYF
many	TRBJ2-5	.	TRBV12-3/TRBV12-4	TGTGCCAGCAGTACGACGGAGACCCAGTACTTC	CASSTTETQYF
.	TRBJ2-3	.	TRBV9	TGTGCCAGCAACCCAACAAGCGGCACAGATACGCAGTATTTT	CASNPTSGTDTQYF
.	TRBJ1-5	.	TRBV10-2	TGCGCCAGCAGTGAGGGGTTCGGTCAGCCCCAGCATTTT	CASSEGFGQPQHF
.	TRBJ2-5	.	TRBV28	TGTGCCAGCAGCCTATTCGGGCAGGACCAAGAGACCCAGTACTTC	CASSLFGQDQETQYF
once	TRBJ2-2	.	TRBV3-1	TGTGCCAGCAGCCAAGGTCTGGCTCGGAGCACCGGGGAGCTGTTTTTT	CASSQGLARSTGELFF
.	TRBJ1-4	TRBD1	TRBV7-9	TGTGCCAGCAGCCCAACAGGGGGCACACATGAAAAACTGTTTTTT	CASSPTGGTHEKLFF
few	TRBJ1-5	.	TRBV28	TGTGCCAGCAGTTTCGGCCAGGCGGGGGGTCAGCCCCAGCATTTT	CASSFGQAGGQPQHF
.	TRBJ2-1	TRBD2	TRBV5-1	TGCGCCAGCAGCTTGAGGAGCTGGGCTAGCGGGAGTAATGAGCAGTTCTTC	CASSLRSWASGSNEQFF
few	TRBJ2-7	.	TRBV6-1	TGTGCCAGCAGTGAAGCGATGGGGAACGAGCAGTACTTC	CASSEAMGNEQYF
.	TRBJ2-5	.	TRBV7-6	TGTGCCGGCAGCTTAGAATCGGAGGAGACCCAGTACTTC	CAGSLESEETQYF
.	TRBJ2-3	.	TRBV28	TGTGCCAGCAGTTTTTCGCCTTTAGCGACAGATACGCAGTATTTT	CASSFSPLATDTQYF
.	TRBJ2-1	.	TRBV27	TGTGCCAGCAGTCCCGGGCTTCTAAATGAGCAGTTCTTC	CASSPGLLNEQFF
few	TRBJ2-5	TRBD2	TRBV11-1	TGTGCCAGCAGCCCCGGGACTAGCGGGGGGGTCCAAGAGACCCAGTACTTC	CASSPGTSGGVQETQYF
.	TRBJ2-5	.	TRBV24-1	TGTGCCACCAGTGTAATTCAGGGGTGTTGTAAGGAGACCCAGTACTTC	CATSVIQGCCKETQYF
.	TRBJ2-1	.	TRBV4-3	TGCGCCAGCAGCCAGGGGGTATCGCCCAACAATGAGCAGTTCTTC	CASSQGVSPNNEQFF
.	TRBJ2-6	TRBD2	TRBV3-1	TGTGCCAGCAGCCAAGATGTCGGGGGGGCCTCTGGGGCCAACGTCCTGACTTTC	CASSQDVGGASGANVLTF
.	TRBJ2-1	TRBD1	TRBV3-1	TGTGCCAGCAGCCCCTGGGACAGCAACAATGAGCAGTTCTTC	CASSPWDSNNEQFF
.	TRBJ2-1	TRBD2	TRBV9	TGTGCCAGCAGCGTCGAGCGGGAGGGCTACAATGAGCAGTTCTTC	CASSVEREGYNEQFF
.	TRBJ2-1	.	TRBV10-3	TGTGCCATCAGTGAGTCGGGGACCTACAATGAGCAGTTCTTC	CAISESGTYNEQFF
few	TRBJ1-2	TRBD1	TRBV12-3/TRBV12-4	TGTGCCAGCAGTGGAAGGACAGGGGGTAACTATGGCTACACCTTC	CASSGRTGGNYGYTF
.	TRBJ2-5	TRBD2	TRBV20-1	TGCAGTGCTACCAGACTAGCGGGCCAAGAGACCCAGTACTTC	CSATRLAGQETQYF
.	TRBJ2-3	.	TRBV27	TGTGCCAGCAGACCAACGCGGGGCACAGATAGGCAGTATTTT	CASRPTRGTDRQYF
.	TRBJ2-7	TRBD2	TRBV4-1	TGCGCCAGCAGCCAATCACTAGCGGGGTACGAGCAGTACTTC	CASSQSLAGYEQYF
.	TRBJ2-2	.	TRBV12-3/TRBV12-4	TGTGCCAGCAGTCCTACAGGGAAGGGCACCGGGGAGCTGCTTTTT	CASSPTGKGTGELLF
few	TRBJ2-4	.	TRBV27	TGTGCCAGCAGACCCGGGACACCACAAAACATTCAGTACTTC	CASRPGTPQNIQYF
few	TRBJ1-3	.	TRBV28	TGTGCCAGCAGTTTATGGGCAGGGACGGGCAACACCATATATTTT	CASSLWAGTGNTIYF
few	TRBJ2-7	TRBD1	TRBV6-1	TGTGCCAGCGTCGCAGGGGGTATGGTATACGAGCAGTACTTC	CASVAGGMVYEQYF
.	TRBJ2-7	.	TRBV4-1	TGCGCCAGCAGCCCAGGGGGGGTTAGGAGCTCCTACGAGCAGTACTTC	CASSPGGVRSSYEQYF
.	TRBJ1-4	.	TRBV13	TGTGCCAGCAGCCCTATGCCGGCAGGGGCTAATGAAAAACTGTTTTTT	CASSPMPAGANEKLFF
.	TRBJ1-1	.	TRBV7-3	TGTGCCAGCAGCTTAATGGGGGGCGCGAACACTGAAGCTTTCTTT	CASSLMGGANTEAFF
once	TRBJ2-7	TRBD2	TRBV18	TGTGCCAGCTCATCCGGACTAGCGGTGGGATACGAGCAGTACTTC	CASSSGLAVGYEQYF
few	TRBJ2-5	.	TRBV2	TGTGCCAGCAAGGTGGAAGAGACCCAGTACTTC	CASKVEETQYF
few	TRBJ2-7	.	TRBV12-5	TGTGCTAGTGGAACCGAGAAAACCTACGAGCAGTACTTC	CASGTEKTYEQYF
many	TRBJ2-7	TRBD2	TRBV5-1	TGCGCCAGCAGCCGAGCTAGCGGGAAGTCCTCCGAGCAGTACTTC	CASSRASGKSSEQYF
few	TRBJ2-5	.	TRBV29-1	TGCAGCGTTGAGGAAGCACCAGGGGCGGATTCGTACTTC	CSVEEAPGADSYF
few	TRBJ2-1	TRBD2	TRBV5-1	TGCGCCAGCAGCTTTGGGACTACCTACAATGAGCAGTTCTTC	CASSFGTTYNEQFF
.	TRBJ2-1	TRBD2	TRBV5-4	TGTGCCAGCAGCAGACTAGCGGGAGGTAAAGGGAATGAGCAGTTCTTC	CASSRLAGGKGNEQFF
.	TRBJ2-1	TRBD2	TRBV10-3	TGTGCCATCAGTGAGTCGAGGACTAGCGGCAACAATGAGCAGTTCTTC	CAISESRTSGNNEQFF
few	TRBJ2-7	TRBD2	TRBV9	TGTGCCAGCAGCGTAGGGGGAGGGACCAACGAGCAGTACTTC	CASSVGGGTNEQYF
few	TRBJ2-7	TRBD2	TRBV6-5	TGTGCCAGCAGTTGGGCCGAGGGACTAGCGGGGCCTGATTACGAGCAGTACTTC	CASSWAEGLAGPDYEQYF
.	TRBJ2-2	.	TRBV10-3	TGTTCCGGGTACAGGGCAAACACCGGGGAGCTGTTTTTT	CSGYRANTGELFF
.	TRBJ2-7	TRBD2	TRBV28	TGTGCCAGCAGTTCGCGGGAGTACACCTACGAGCAGTACTTC	CASSSREYTYEQYF
few	TRBJ2-1	.	TRBV15	TGTGCCACCAGCATCCAACACCATGAGCAGTTCTTC	CATSIQHHEQFF
few	TRBJ2-5	TRBD2	TRBV20-1	TGCAGTGCTAGAGAGTTGGGACTAGCGGGAAACTCAGCAGGGACCCAGTACTTC	CSARELGLAGNSAGTQYF